This TCR beta chain comes out of a study of cytomegalovirus exposure and HLA in healthy donors. This CDR3 has 15 residues. The germline V gene encodes CDR1 SGHTS and CDR2 YDEGEE. Trimming took 3 bases from V and 5 from J, leaving 16 bases between them. The primer mix had 60 Vbeta and 13 Jbeta primers. Using immunoSEQ multiplex PCR, the repertoire was profiled, and TCRdb retains in-frame clones only, with some absent. The table has roughly 150,000 clones, around three quarters seen once. This clone was seen more than once but under ten times. The source material was PBMCs. This TCR was recovered from a male donor in good health and CMV-seronegative. The chain is built from TRBV5-8 and TRBJ2-3; D remains unclear. CDR3 sequence reads: CASSSPTPLGDTQYF. In DNA, the CDR3 is TGTGCCAGCAGCTCGCCGACCCCGCTAGGAGATACGCAGTATTTT.